Listed below are T cell receptor beta chains from one sample, sequenced in a study of blood T cells in healthy people across ages. Via MiXCR, TCRdb re-called the 5' RACE reads, giving one row per CDR3 protein. The sample records more than 700,000 distinct CDR3 sequences, about 46% being singletons. Material for sequencing was blood. These receptors all come from an elderly man in good health. Each CDR3 is given with its conserved first and last residue. D genes are given only for firm matches. Not all rows give a size; the values are once, few, many and, for expanded clones, a class.

-,TRBJ2-5,-,TRBV7-2,CASSKEWSGAGEQYF,TGTGCCAGCAGCAAAGAGTGGTCAGGGGCGGGTGAGCAGTACTTC
-,TRBJ2-7,few,TRBV12-3/TRBV12-4,CASRGISATSYEQYF,TGTGCCAGCAGGGGGATCTCGGCAACCTCCTACGAGCAGTACTTC
-,TRBJ2-3,-,TRBV7-9,CSSSRSADTQYF,TGTTCCAGCAGTCGGAGCGCGGATACGCAGTATTTT
TRBD1,TRBJ2-3,-,TRBV10-3,CASQGARIDTQYF,TGTGCCTCACAGGGGGCGAGAATAGATACGCAGTATTTT
-,TRBJ2-3,-,TRBV24-1,CATSDPPAGRAQYF,TGTGCCACCAGTGATCCCCCGGCGGGCAGAGCGCAGTATTTT
TRBD1,TRBJ2-4,-,TRBV28,CASQDREDFLHRAKNIQYF,TGTGCCAGCCAGGACAGGGAGGATTTCCTCCATAGAGCCAAAAACATTCAGTACTTC
TRBD2,TRBJ2-1,few,TRBV15,CATSRDAPSGHQFF,TGTGCCACCAGCAGAGATGCCCCTAGCGGCCATCAGTTCTTC
-,TRBJ1-1,few,TRBV10-3,CAISRDSDTEAFF,TGTGCCATCAGCCGAGACAGCGACACTGAAGCTTTCTTT
TRBD2,TRBJ2-7,-,TRBV20-1,CSARDGAGGSYEQYF,TGCAGTGCTAGAGACGGCGCGGGAGGTTCCTACGAGCAGTACTTC
TRBD1,TRBJ2-6,-,TRBV6-1,CASRRTGRDSGANVLTF,TGTGCCAGCAGACGGACAGGACGGGACTCTGGGGCCAACGTCCTGACTTTC
-,TRBJ1-4,few,TRBV6-1,CASSDQDVEKLFF,TGTGCCAGCAGTGACCAGGACGTTGAAAAACTGTTTTTT
TRBD2,TRBJ2-7,-,TRBV20-1,CSASPGARTSGRRYEQYF,TGCAGTGCTAGCCCGGGGGCACGGACTAGCGGGAGAAGGTACGAGCAGTACTTC
-,TRBJ2-1,-,TRBV20-1,CSAFYIEQFF,TGCAGTGCGTTCTATATAGAGCAGTTCTTC
TRBD2,TRBJ2-3,-,TRBV20-1,CSVARELRADTQYF,TGCAGTGTCGCGCGGGAGCTCAGGGCAGATACGCAGTATTTT
-,TRBJ2-1,many,TRBV12-3/TRBV12-4,CASSLAQGGEQFF,TGTGCCAGCAGTTTAGCGCAGGGCGGGGAGCAGTTCTTC
TRBD2,TRBJ2-1,-,TRBV14,CASSDLAGGGRLNEQFF,TGTGCCAGCAGCGACCTAGCGGGAGGAGGGAGACTCAATGAGCAGTTCTTC